These T cell receptor beta chains were read from a single sample in a study of OX40 agonist ivuxolimab in advanced cancers. Profiled with immunoSEQ multiplex PCR; TCRdb holds only in-frame clones, not every one. Here the sample spans tens of thousands of clones, approximately 90% being singletons. The sequences come from CD4+ or CD8+ T cells sorted from blood, collected in a trial of the OX40 agonist ivuxolimab. These TCRs come from an adult with an advanced solid tumor such as melanoma, head and neck, liver or kidney cancer. CDR3s include the opening cysteine and the closing phenylalanine or tryptophan. The D gene is left open where the match is weak. Part of the rows lack a size; the others show once, few, many or a class for expanded clones.

D gene: TRBD2
clone size: -
J gene: TRBJ2-1
V gene: TRBV28
CDR3 protein: CASSSQGLGDEQFF
CDR3 DNA: TGTGCCAGCAGTTCCCAGGGACTAGGGGATGAGCAGTTCTTC

D gene: -
clone size: -
J gene: TRBJ2-1
V gene: TRBV19
CDR3 protein: CASSLRRASSYNEQFF
CDR3 DNA: TGTGCCAGTAGTCTTAGGAGGGCGAGCTCCTACAATGAGCAGTTCTTC

D gene: -
clone size: -
J gene: TRBJ2-7
V gene: TRBV7-9
CDR3 protein: CASSSRRGPYEQYF
CDR3 DNA: TGTGCCAGCAGCTCCCGACGAGGGCCGTACGAGCAGTACTTC

D gene: TRBD1
clone size: -
J gene: TRBJ2-7
V gene: TRBV15
CDR3 protein: CATSRETGGYEQYF
CDR3 DNA: TGTGCCACCAGCAGGGAGACAGGGGGATACGAGCAGTACTTC

D gene: -
clone size: -
J gene: TRBJ1-5
V gene: TRBV5-8
CDR3 protein: CASSRYGSQDQPQHF
CDR3 DNA: TGTGCCAGCAGCCGGTACGGCTCGCAAGATCAGCCCCAGCATTTT

D gene: -
clone size: few
J gene: TRBJ2-1
V gene: TRBV4-2
CDR3 protein: CASSQEASSSSYNEQFF
CDR3 DNA: TGTGCCAGCAGCCAAGAGGCTAGCTCGAGCTCCTACAATGAGCAGTTCTTC

D gene: TRBD1
clone size: -
J gene: TRBJ2-6
V gene: TRBV10-3
CDR3 protein: CAISENRGLGANVLTF
CDR3 DNA: TGTGCCATCAGTGAGAACAGGGGGCTTGGGGCCAACGTCCTGACTTTC

D gene: TRBD2
clone size: -
J gene: TRBJ2-7
V gene: TRBV5-6
CDR3 protein: CASSLGLADYEQYF
CDR3 DNA: TGTGCCAGCAGCTTGGGACTAGCCGACTACGAGCAGTACTTC

D gene: TRBD2
clone size: -
J gene: TRBJ2-7
V gene: TRBV19
CDR3 protein: CASSIAGGTYEQYF
CDR3 DNA: TGTGCCAGTAGTATAGCGGGAGGGACCTACGAGCAGTACTTC

D gene: TRBD1
clone size: once
J gene: TRBJ1-1
V gene: TRBV28
CDR3 protein: CASSYQTGVNTEAFF
CDR3 DNA: TGTGCCAGCAGTTACCAGACAGGGGTGAACACTGAAGCTTTCTTT

D gene: TRBD2
clone size: -
J gene: TRBJ2-1
V gene: TRBV5-1
CDR3 protein: CASSLAAGGYNEQFF
CDR3 DNA: TGCGCCAGCAGCTTGGCCGCGGGAGGGTACAATGAGCAGTTCTTC

D gene: -
clone size: -
J gene: TRBJ1-1
V gene: TRBV10-2
CDR3 protein: CASTWETEAFF
CDR3 DNA: TGCGCCAGCACCTGGGAAACTGAAGCTTTCTTT

D gene: -
clone size: few
J gene: TRBJ2-7
V gene: TRBV28
CDR3 protein: CASSLVIHEQYF
CDR3 DNA: TGTGCCAGCAGTTTAGTAATTCACGAGCAGTACTTC

D gene: TRBD2
clone size: -
J gene: TRBJ2-2
V gene: TRBV7-2
CDR3 protein: CASSLGLAGTGELFF
CDR3 DNA: TGTGCCAGCAGCTTAGGGCTAGCGGGCACCGGGGAGCTGTTTTTT

D gene: TRBD2
clone size: -
J gene: TRBJ2-3
V gene: TRBV6-1
CDR3 protein: CASSSGRGYTDTQYF
CDR3 DNA: TGTGCCAGTTCTAGCGGGAGAGGGTACACAGATACGCAGTATTTT

D gene: TRBD1
clone size: few
J gene: TRBJ2-7
V gene: TRBV11-3
CDR3 protein: CASSLERTGGQYEQYF
CDR3 DNA: TGTGCCAGCAGCCTCGAACGGACAGGGGGACAGTACGAGCAGTACTTC

D gene: -
clone size: -
J gene: TRBJ1-2
V gene: TRBV21-1
CDR3 protein: CASPVGVYGYTF
CDR3 DNA: TGTGCCAGCCCCGTGGGGGTCTATGGCTACACCTTC

D gene: -
clone size: -
J gene: TRBJ2-3
V gene: TRBV29-1
CDR3 protein: CSVEGSGDTQYF
CDR3 DNA: TGCAGCGTTGAAGGATCCGGGGATACGCAGTATTTT

D gene: -
clone size: -
J gene: TRBJ2-4
V gene: TRBV28
CDR3 protein: CASSIRRVLAKNIQYF
CDR3 DNA: TGTGCCAGCAGTATCCGGAGGGTACTAGCCAAAAACATTCAGTACTTC

D gene: TRBD2
clone size: -
J gene: TRBJ2-7
V gene: TRBV7-2
CDR3 protein: CASSHTPGLAGGNSYEQYF
CDR3 DNA: TGTGCCAGCAGCCATACGCCGGGACTAGCGGGAGGTAACTCCTACGAGCAGTACTTC

D gene: -
clone size: -
J gene: TRBJ2-1
V gene: TRBV7-9
CDR3 protein: CASSWGEQFF
CDR3 DNA: TGTGCCAGCAGCTGGGGTGAGCAGTTCTTC

D gene: -
clone size: -
J gene: TRBJ1-2
V gene: TRBV14
CDR3 protein: CASSPPGSEFLYGYTF
CDR3 DNA: TGTGCCAGCAGCCCCCCAGGATCAGAATTTTTATATGGCTACACCTTC

D gene: -
clone size: once
J gene: TRBJ1-3
V gene: TRBV2
CDR3 protein: CASSELQGSATIYF
CDR3 DNA: TGTGCCAGCAGTGAATTACAGGGATCGGCCACCATATATTTT

D gene: -
clone size: -
J gene: TRBJ2-3
V gene: TRBV9
CDR3 protein: CASSVGLGTDTQYF
CDR3 DNA: TGTGCCAGCAGCGTAGGCCTTGGCACAGATACGCAGTATTTT

D gene: TRBD1
clone size: -
J gene: TRBJ2-4
V gene: TRBV4-1
CDR3 protein: CASSQVGQEKNIQYF
CDR3 DNA: TGCGCCAGCAGCCAAGTAGGACAGGAGAAAAACATTCAGTACTTC

D gene: -
clone size: -
J gene: TRBJ1-2
V gene: TRBV10-2
CDR3 protein: CASSDLQGHYGYTF
CDR3 DNA: TGCGCCAGCAGCGACCTACAGGGACACTATGGCTACACCTTC

D gene: -
clone size: -
J gene: TRBJ2-7
V gene: TRBV7-2
CDR3 protein: CASSFLQTRDFFEQYF
CDR3 DNA: TGTGCCAGCAGCTTTCTCCAGACTCGGGACTTCTTCGAGCAGTACTTC

D gene: -
clone size: -
J gene: TRBJ2-5
V gene: TRBV12-5
CDR3 protein: CASGPPGETQYF
CDR3 DNA: TGTGCTAGTGGTCCGCCCGGGGAGACCCAGTACTTC

D gene: TRBD1
clone size: -
J gene: TRBJ1-2
V gene: TRBV27
CDR3 protein: CASSFLAGTGEAGYTF
CDR3 DNA: TGTGCCAGCAGTTTCTTGGCGGGTACAGGGGAGGCTGGCTACACCTTC

D gene: TRBD2
clone size: -
J gene: TRBJ2-7
V gene: TRBV6-5
CDR3 protein: CASSPAGRGVYEQYF
CDR3 DNA: TGTGCCAGCAGTCCCGCCGGGAGGGGGGTCTACGAGCAGTACTTC

D gene: -
clone size: -
J gene: TRBJ2-1
V gene: TRBV7-2
CDR3 protein: CASSLAGVLGGGNEQFF
CDR3 DNA: TGTGCCAGCAGCTTAGCCGGAGTATTAGGGGGGGGCAATGAGCAGTTCTTC

D gene: -
clone size: -
J gene: TRBJ1-1
V gene: TRBV25-1
CDR3 protein: CASSPIQTAGIPEAFF
CDR3 DNA: TGTGCCAGCAGCCCCATCCAGACAGCTGGAATTCCCGAAGCTTTCTTT

D gene: TRBD2
clone size: -
J gene: TRBJ2-5
V gene: TRBV5-8
CDR3 protein: CASSQGLRSETQYF
CDR3 DNA: TGTGCCAGCAGCCAGGGACTACGATCGGAGACCCAGTACTTC

D gene: -
clone size: -
J gene: TRBJ2-2
V gene: TRBV7-2
CDR3 protein: CASRAVGELFF
CDR3 DNA: TGTGCCAGCAGAGCGGTCGGGGAGCTGTTTTTT

D gene: -
clone size: -
J gene: TRBJ1-6
V gene: TRBV6-1
CDR3 protein: CASSERGRDSPLHF
CDR3 DNA: TGTGCCAGCAGTGAACGGGGGCGCGATTCACCCCTCCACTTT

D gene: -
clone size: -
J gene: TRBJ1-6
V gene: TRBV18
CDR3 protein: CASSPQEFGSPLHF
CDR3 DNA: TGTGCCAGCTCACCGCAGGAGTTTGGTTCACCCCTCCACTTT

D gene: -
clone size: -
J gene: TRBJ2-7
V gene: TRBV28
CDR3 protein: CASSSYRVFSYEQYF
CDR3 DNA: TGTGCCAGCAGTTCCTACCGGGTCTTTTCCTACGAGCAGTACTTC

D gene: -
clone size: -
J gene: TRBJ1-5
V gene: TRBV2
CDR3 protein: CASRSRGSNQPQHF
CDR3 DNA: TGTGCCAGCAGGAGCAGGGGTAGCAATCAGCCCCAGCATTTT

D gene: TRBD2
clone size: -
J gene: TRBJ2-1
V gene: TRBV4-1
CDR3 protein: CASRPSGTWNEQFF
CDR3 DNA: TGCGCCAGCAGACCTAGCGGGACCTGGAATGAGCAGTTCTTC

D gene: -
clone size: once
J gene: TRBJ2-3
V gene: TRBV7-9
CDR3 protein: CASSLLVTDTQYF
CDR3 DNA: TGTGCCAGCAGCTTATTGGTCACAGATACGCAGTATTTT

D gene: TRBD1
clone size: -
J gene: TRBJ1-2
V gene: TRBV15
CDR3 protein: CATSRASDRGIHGYTF
CDR3 DNA: TGTGCCACCAGCAGAGCCTCAGACAGGGGAATCCATGGCTACACCTTC